This T cell receptor beta chain was observed in a study of type 1 regulatory T cells. Across the study: This in vitro CD4 product, T-allo10, is enriched for Tr1 cells and alloantigen-specific. Study results and caveats: Compared with non-Tr1 cells, Tr1 cells showed a narrower TCR repertoire.

One entry per CDR3 protein, called by TCRdb with MiXCR from the reads. The table shows some 71,000 distinct CDR3 sequences, with less than 25% occurring only once. V shed 3 bases and J shed 7 bases, with 11 bases lying between them. The CDR3 spans 13 residues. Germline V gene sequence: CDR1 SGHRS, CDR2 YFSETQ. This clonotype was seen at least ten times. Its target is not known. The receptor comes from a human donor in good health. The chain has TRBV5-1 and TRBJ2-1, with no clear D. Material: cultured type 1 regulatory T (Tr1) cells, either the whole culture or a sorted fraction (not recorded which). The CDR3 loop is CASSSHVQNEQFF. The CDR3 DNA is TGCGCCAGCAGCTCCCACGTGCAAAATGAGCAGTTCTTC.